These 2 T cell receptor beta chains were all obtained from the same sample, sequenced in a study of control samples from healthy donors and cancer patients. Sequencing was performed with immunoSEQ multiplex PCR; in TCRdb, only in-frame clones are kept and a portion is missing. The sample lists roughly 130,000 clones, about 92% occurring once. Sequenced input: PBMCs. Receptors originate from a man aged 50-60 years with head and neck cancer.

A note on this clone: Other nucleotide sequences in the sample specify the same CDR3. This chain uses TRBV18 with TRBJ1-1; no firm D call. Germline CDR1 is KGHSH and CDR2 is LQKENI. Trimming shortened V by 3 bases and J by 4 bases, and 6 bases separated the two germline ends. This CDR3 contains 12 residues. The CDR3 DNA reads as TGTGCCAGCTCACCCCAAGGCACTGAAGCTTTCTTT. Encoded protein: CASSPQGTEAFF. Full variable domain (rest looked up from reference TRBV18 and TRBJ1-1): NAGVMQNPRHLVRRRGQEARLRCSPMKGHSHVYWYRQLPEEGLKFMVYLQKENIIDESGMPKERFSAEFPKEGPSILRIQQVVRGDSAAYFCASSPQGTEAFFGQGTRLTVV.

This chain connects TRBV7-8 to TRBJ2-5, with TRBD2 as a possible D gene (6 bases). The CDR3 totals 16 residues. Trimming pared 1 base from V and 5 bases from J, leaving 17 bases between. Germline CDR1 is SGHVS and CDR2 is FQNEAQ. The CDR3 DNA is TGTGCCAGCAGCTTAGAGCAGCGGGCGATGGCGGAGACCCAGTACTTC. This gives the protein CASSLEQRAMAETQYF.